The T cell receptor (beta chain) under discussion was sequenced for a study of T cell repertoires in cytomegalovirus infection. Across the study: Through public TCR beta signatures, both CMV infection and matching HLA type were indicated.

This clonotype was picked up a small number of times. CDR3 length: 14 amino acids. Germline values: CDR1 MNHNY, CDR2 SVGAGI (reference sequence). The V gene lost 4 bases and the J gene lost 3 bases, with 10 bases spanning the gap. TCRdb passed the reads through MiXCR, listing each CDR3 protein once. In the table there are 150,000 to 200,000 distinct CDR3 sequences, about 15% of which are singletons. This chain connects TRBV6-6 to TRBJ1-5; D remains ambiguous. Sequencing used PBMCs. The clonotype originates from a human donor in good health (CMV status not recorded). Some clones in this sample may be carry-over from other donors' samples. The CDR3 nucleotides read TGTGCCAGCAGTTTCACGGTAGACAATCAGCCCCAGCATTTT. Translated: CASSFTVDNQPQHF.